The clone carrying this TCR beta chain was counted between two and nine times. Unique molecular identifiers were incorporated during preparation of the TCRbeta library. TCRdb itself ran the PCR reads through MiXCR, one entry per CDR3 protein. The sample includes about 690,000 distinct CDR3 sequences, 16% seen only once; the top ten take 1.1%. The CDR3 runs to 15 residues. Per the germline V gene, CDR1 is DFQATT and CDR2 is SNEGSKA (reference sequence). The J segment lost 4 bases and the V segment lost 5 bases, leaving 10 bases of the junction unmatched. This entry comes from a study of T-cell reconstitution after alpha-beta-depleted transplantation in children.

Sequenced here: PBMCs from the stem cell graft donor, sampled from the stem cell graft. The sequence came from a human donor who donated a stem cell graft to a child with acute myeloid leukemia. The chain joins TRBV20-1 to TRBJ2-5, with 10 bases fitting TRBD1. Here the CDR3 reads CSALTTGGWGETQYF. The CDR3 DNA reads TGCAGTGCTTTGACGACAGGGGGCTGGGGAGAGACCCAGTACTTC.